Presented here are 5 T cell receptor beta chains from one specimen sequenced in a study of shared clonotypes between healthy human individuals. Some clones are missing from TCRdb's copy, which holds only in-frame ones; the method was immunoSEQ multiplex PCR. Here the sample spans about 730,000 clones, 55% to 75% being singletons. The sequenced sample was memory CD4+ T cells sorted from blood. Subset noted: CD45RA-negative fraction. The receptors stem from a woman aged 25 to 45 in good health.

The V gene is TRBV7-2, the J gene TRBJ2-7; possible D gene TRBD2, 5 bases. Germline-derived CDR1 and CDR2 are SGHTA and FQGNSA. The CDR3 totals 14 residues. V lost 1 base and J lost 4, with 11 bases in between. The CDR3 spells CASSLGVSAYEQYF. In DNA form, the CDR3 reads TGTGCCAGCAGCTTAGGGGTTAGCGCTTACGAGCAGTACTTC.

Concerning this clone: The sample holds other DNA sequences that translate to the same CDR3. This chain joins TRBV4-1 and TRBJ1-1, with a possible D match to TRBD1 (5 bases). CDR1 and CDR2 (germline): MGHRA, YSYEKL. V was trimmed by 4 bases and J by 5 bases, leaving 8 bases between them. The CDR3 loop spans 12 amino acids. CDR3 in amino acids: CASSRTRTEAFF. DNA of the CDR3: TGCGCCAGCAGCCGGACAAGGACTGAAGCTTTCTTT.

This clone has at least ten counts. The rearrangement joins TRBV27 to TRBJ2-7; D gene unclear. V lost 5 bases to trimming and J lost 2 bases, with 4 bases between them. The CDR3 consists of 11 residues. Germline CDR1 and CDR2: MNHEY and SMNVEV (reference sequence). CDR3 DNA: TGTGCCAGCAGTCTCACCTACGAGCAGTACTTC. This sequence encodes CASSLTYEQYF.

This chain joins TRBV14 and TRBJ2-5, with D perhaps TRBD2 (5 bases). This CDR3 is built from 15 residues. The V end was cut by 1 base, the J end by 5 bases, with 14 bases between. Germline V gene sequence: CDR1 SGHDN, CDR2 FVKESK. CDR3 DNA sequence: TGTGCCAGCAGCCAAGTGCGGGCCCTTCGGGAGACCCAGTACTTC. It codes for CASSQVRALRETQYF. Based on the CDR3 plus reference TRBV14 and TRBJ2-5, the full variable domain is EAGVTQFPSHSVIEKGQTVTLRCDPISGHDNLYWYRRVMGKEIKFLLHFVKESKQDESGMPNNRFLAERTGGTYSTLKVQPAELEDSGVYFCASSQVRALRETQYFGPGTRLLVL.

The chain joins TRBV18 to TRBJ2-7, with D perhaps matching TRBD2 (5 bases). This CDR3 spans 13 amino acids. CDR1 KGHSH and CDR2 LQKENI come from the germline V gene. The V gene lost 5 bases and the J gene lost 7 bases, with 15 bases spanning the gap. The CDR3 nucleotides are TGTGCCAGCTCAATGACACGGGATGGAGAGCAGTACTTC. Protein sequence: CASSMTRDGEQYF.